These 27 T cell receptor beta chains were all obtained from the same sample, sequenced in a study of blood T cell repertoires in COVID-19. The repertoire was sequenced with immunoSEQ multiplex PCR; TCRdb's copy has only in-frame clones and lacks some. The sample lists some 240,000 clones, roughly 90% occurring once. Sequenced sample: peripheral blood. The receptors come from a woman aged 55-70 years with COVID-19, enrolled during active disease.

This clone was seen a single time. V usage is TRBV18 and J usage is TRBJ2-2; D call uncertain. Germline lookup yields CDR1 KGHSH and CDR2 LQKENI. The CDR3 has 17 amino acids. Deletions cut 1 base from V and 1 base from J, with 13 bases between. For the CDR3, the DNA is TGTGCCAGCTCACCACTGATTAGTACAGAGAACACCGGGGAGCTGTTTTTT. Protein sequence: CASSPLISTENTGELFF.

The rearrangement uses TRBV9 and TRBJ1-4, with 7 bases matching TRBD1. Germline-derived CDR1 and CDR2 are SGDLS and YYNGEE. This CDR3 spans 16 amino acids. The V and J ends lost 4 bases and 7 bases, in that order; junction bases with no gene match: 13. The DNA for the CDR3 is TGTGCCAGCAGCCAAGCACCCGCAGGGGGACTTGAAAAACTGTTTTTT. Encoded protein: CASSQAPAGGLEKLFF.

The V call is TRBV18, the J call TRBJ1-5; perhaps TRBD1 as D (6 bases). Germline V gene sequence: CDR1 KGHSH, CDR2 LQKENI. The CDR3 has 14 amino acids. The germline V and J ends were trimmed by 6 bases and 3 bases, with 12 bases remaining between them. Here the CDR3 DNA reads TGTGCCAGCTCGCTGCAGGGGAACAATCAGCCCCAGCATTTT. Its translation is CASSLQGNNQPQHF.

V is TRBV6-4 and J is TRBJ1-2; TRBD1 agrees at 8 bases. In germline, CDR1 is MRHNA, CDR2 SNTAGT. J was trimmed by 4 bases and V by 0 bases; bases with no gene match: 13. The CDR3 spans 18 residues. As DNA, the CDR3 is TGTGCCAGCAGTGACTCGTTGGGGACAGGCCCGTTTCCCTATGGCTACACCTTC. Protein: CASSDSLGTGPFPYGYTF.

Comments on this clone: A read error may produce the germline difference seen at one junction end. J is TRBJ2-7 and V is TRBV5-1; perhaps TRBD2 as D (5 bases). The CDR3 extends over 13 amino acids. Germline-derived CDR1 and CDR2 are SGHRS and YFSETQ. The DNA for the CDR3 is TGCGCCAGCGGCTTCTCCCGGGGCTACGAGCAGTACTTC. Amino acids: CASGFSRGYEQYF.

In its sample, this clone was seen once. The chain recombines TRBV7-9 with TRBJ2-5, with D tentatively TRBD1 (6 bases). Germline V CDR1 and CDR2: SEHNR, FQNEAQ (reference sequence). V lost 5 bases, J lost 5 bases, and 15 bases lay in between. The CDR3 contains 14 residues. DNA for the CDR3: TGTGCCAGCAGCCGCAGGGGAATAGCGGAGACCCAGTACTTC. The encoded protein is CASSRRGIAETQYF.

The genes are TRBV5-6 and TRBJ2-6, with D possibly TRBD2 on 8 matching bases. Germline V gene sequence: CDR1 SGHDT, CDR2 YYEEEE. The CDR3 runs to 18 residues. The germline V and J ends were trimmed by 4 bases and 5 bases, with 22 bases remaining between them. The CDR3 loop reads CASSLREGAFFRANVLTF. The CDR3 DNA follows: TGTGCCAGCAGCCTCCGGGAGGGGGCGTTCTTTAGGGCCAACGTCCTGACTTTC. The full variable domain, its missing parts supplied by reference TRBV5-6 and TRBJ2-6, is DAGVTQSPTHLIKTRGQQVTLRCSPKSGHDTVSWYQQALGQGPQFIFQYYEEEERQRGNFPDRFSGHQFPNYSSELNVNALLLGDSALYLCASSLREGAFFRANVLTFGAGSRLTVL.

CDR3 in amino acids: CASSEVLGQLLGYGYTF. CDR3 DNA sequence: TGTGCCAGCAGTGAAGTTTTGGGGCAGCTCCTGGGCTATGGCTACACCTTC. The V and J genes are TRBV6-1 and TRBJ1-2, with a weak D call TRBD1 (5 bases). Trimming cost V 1 base and J 4 bases, with 19 bases left between them. Germline V gene lookup returns CDR1 MNHNS and CDR2 SASEGT. The CDR3 has 17 residues.

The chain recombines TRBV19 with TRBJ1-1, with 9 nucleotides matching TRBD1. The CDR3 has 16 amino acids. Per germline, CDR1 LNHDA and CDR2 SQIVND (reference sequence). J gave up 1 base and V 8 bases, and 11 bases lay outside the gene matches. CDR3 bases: TGTGCCAGTTCAAACCGGGACAGGGCGCCGAACACTGAAGCTTTCTTT. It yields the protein CASSNRDRAPNTEAFF.

The CDR3 coding sequence is TGTGCCAGCAGTGAAACAATGGGAGGGGGGAATTCACCCCTCCACTTT. This translates into CASSETMGGGNSPLHF. The chain uses TRBV6-1 and TRBJ1-6, with D possibly TRBD1 on 6 matching bases. The CDR3 runs to 16 residues. Germline V gene lookup returns CDR1 MNHNS and CDR2 SASEGT. Trimming removed 2 bases at V and 7 bases at J, with 15 bases between.

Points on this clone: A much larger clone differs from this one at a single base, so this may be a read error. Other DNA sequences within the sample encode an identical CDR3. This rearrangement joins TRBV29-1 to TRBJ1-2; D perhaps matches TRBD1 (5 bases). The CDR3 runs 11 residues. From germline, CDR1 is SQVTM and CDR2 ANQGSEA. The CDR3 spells CSVAGYYGYTF. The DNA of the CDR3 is TGTAGCGTTGCAGGGTACTATGGCTACACCTTC.

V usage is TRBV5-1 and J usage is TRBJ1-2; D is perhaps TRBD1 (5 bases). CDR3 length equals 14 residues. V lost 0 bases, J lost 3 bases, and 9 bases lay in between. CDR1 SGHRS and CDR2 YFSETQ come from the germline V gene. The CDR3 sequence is CASSLDVGDYGYTF. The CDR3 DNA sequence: TGCGCCAGCAGCTTGGATGTAGGGGACTATGGCTACACCTTC.

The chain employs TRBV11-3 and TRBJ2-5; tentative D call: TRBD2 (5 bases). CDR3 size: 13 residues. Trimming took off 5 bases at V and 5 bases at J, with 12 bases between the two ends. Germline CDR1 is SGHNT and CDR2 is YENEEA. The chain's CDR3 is CASSPTRRETQYF. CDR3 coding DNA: TGTGCCAGCAGCCCAACCAGGAGGGAGACCCAGTACTTC.

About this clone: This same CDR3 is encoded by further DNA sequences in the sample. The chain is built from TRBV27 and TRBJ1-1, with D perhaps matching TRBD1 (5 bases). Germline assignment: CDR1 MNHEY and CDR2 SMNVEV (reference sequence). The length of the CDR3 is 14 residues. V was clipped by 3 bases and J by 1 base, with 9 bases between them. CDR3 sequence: CASSFLGPNTEAFF. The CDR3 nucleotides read TGTGCCAGCAGTTTTCTGGGGCCGAACACTGAAGCTTTCTTT.

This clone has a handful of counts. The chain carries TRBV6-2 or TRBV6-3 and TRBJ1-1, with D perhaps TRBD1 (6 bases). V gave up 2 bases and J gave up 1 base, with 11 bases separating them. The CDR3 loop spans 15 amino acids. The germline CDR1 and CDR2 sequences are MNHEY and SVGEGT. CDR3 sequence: CASSYQGLGNTEAFF. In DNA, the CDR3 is TGTGCCAGCAGTTACCAGGGGTTGGGGAACACTGAAGCTTTCTTT.

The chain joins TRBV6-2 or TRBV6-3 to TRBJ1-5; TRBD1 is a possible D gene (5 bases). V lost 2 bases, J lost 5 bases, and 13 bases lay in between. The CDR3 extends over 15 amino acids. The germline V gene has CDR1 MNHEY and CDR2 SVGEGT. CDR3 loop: CASSYDGQTYQPQHF. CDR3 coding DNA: TGTGCCAGCAGTTACGACGGACAAACCTATCAGCCCCAGCATTTT.

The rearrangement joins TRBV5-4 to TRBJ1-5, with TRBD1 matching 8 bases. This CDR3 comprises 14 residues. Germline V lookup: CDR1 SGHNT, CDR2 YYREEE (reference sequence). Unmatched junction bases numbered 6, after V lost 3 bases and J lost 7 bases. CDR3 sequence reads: CASSSQGAQQPQHF. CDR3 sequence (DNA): TGTGCCAGCAGCTCCCAGGGGGCTCAACAGCCCCAGCATTTT.

CDR3 DNA sequence: TGTGCCAGCAGGAGTTCCTATAATTCACCCCTCCACTTT. The encoded protein is CASRSSYNSPLHF. The chain has TRBV5-4 and TRBJ1-6; no firm D call. Germline V gene sequence: CDR1 SGHNT, CDR2 YYREEE (reference sequence). The V gene lost 5 bases and the J gene lost 1 base, with 4 bases spanning the gap. The CDR3 is made up of 13 amino acids.

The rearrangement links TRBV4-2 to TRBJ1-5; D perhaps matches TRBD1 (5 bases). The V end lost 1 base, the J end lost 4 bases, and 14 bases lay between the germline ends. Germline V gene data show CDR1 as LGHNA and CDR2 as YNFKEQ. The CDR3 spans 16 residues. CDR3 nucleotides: TGTGCCAGCAGCCAAGGTTCGGCGGGGACTAATCAGCCCCAGCATTTT. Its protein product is CASSQGSAGTNQPQHF.

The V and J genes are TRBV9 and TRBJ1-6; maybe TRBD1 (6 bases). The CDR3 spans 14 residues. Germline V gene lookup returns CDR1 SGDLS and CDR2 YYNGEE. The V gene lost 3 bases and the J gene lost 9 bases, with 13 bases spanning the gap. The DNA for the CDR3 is TGTGCCAGCAGCGCAGGGGTACGCGGTTCACCCCTCCACTTT. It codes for CASSAGVRGSPLHF.

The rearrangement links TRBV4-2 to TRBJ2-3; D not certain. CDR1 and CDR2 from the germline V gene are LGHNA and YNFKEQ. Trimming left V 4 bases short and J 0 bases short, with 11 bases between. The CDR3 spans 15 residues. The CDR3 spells CASSRKTTSTDTQYF. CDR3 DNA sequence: TGTGCCAGCAGCCGTAAGACGACTAGCACAGATACGCAGTATTTT.

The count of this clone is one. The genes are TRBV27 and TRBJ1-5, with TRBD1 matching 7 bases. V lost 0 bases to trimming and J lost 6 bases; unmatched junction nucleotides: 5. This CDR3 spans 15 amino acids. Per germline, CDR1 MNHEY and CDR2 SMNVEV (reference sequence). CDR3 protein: CASSLSNRGTQPQHF. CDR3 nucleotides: TGTGCCAGCAGTTTATCTAACAGGGGAACTCAGCCCCAGCATTTT.

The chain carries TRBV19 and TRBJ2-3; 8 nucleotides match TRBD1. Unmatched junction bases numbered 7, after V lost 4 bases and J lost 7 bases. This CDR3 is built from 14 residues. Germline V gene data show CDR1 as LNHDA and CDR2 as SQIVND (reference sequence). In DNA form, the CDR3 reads TGTGCCAGTAGTAGGGGACAGGTAGAATATACGCAGTATTTT. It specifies CASSRGQVEYTQYF.

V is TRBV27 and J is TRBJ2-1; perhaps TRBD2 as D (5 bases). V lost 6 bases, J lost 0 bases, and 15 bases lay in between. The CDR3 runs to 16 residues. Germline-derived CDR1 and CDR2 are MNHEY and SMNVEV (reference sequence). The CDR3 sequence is CASRISRASSYNEQFF. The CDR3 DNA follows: TGTGCCAGCAGGATATCGAGGGCTAGCTCCTACAATGAGCAGTTCTTC.

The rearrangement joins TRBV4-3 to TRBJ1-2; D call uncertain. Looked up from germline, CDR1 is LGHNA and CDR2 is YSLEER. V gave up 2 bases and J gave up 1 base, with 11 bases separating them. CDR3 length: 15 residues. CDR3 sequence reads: CASSQTLGLNYGYTF. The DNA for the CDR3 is TGCGCCAGCAGCCAAACCTTAGGACTTAACTATGGCTACACCTTC.

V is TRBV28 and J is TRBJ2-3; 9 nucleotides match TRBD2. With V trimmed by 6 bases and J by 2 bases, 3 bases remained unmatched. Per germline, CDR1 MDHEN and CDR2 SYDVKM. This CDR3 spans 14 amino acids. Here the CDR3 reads CASRLAGITDTQYF. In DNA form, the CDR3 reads TGTGCCAGCAGGCTAGCGGGGATCACAGATACGCAGTATTTT.

CDR3 DNA: TGTGCCAGCCGAGTGGGCTCTGGCTACACCTTC. It translates to CASRVGSGYTF. The chain is built from TRBV2 and TRBJ1-2; no clear D. In germline, CDR1 is SNHLY, CDR2 FYNNEI. The CDR3 spans 11 residues. V lost 8 bases, J lost 7 bases, and 11 bases lay in between.